Below are 6 T cell receptor beta chains sequenced from a single sample in a study of blood T cells in healthy people across ages. Next came a second PCR, run for about 7 to 12 cycles, which used a sample-barcoded 5' primer along with a J-beta primer mix. Using its own MiXCR run on the 5' RACE reads, TCRdb lists one record per CDR3 protein. The sample gives over 950,000 distinct CDR3 sequences, 35% to 40% of which show up once; about an eighth is in the top ten. Input material: blood. The receptors shown here come from a man younger than 35 in good health.

V usage is TRBV12-3 or TRBV12-4 and J usage is TRBJ2-6, with 9 positions matching TRBD1. This CDR3 is built from 17 residues. V was pared by 6 bases and J by 0 bases, with 6 bases of the junction left unmatched. The CDR3 loop is CASSHGTGNSGANVLTF. In DNA form, the CDR3 reads TGTGCCAGCAGCCACGGGACAGGGAACTCTGGGGCCAACGTCCTGACTTTC.

The V and J genes are TRBV5-1 and TRBJ2-3; D possibly corresponds to TRBD1 (6 bases). The CDR3 has 15 residues. Germline assignment: CDR1 SGHRS and CDR2 YFSETQ. Trimming removed 4 bases at V and 0 bases at J, with 12 bases between. This CDR3 is CASSTDQGSTDTQYF. CDR3 nucleotides: TGCGCCAGCAGCACCGATCAGGGGAGCACAGATACGCAGTATTTT.

This clonotype turned up a few times. The V call is TRBV7-2, the J call TRBJ1-6; D might be TRBD1 (6 bases). Between the trimmed V and J ends, which lost 5 bases and 7 bases, there was a span of 15 bases. Germline assignment: CDR1 SGHTA and CDR2 FQGNSA. The CDR3 is 15 residues long. CDR3 sequence (DNA): TGTGCCAGCAGCGCCAAGACAGGAACAAATTCACCCCTCCACTTT. It encodes CASSAKTGTNSPLHF.

The table lists this clonotype with a few counts. The chain uses TRBV20-1 and TRBJ1-2; 9 nucleotides match TRBD1. CDR3 size: 15 residues. CDR1 and CDR2 (germline): DFQATT, SNEGSKA (reference sequence). The CDR3 protein is CGLRPGQGFDYGYTF. In DNA, the CDR3 is TGCGGCTTGAGACCTGGACAGGGGTTCGACTATGGCTACACCTTC.

This clonotype appeared a few times. The chain is built from TRBV10-3 and TRBJ2-4, with no clear D. The J call is in doubt because the DNA end fits TRBJ2-7 better. The CDR3 contains 15 residues. Germline lookup yields CDR1 ENHRY and CDR2 SYGVKD. The chain's CDR3 is CAISESAISNYEQYF. CDR3 bases: TGTGCCATCAGTGAGTCGGCCATTAGCAACTACGAGCAGTACTTC.

The V and J genes are TRBV6-2 or TRBV6-3 and TRBJ1-1, with D unclear. CDR1 is MNHEY, CDR2 SVGEGT, per germline. Trimming removed 8 bases at V and 0 bases at J, with 13 bases between. The CDR3 runs to 14 residues. CDR3 DNA: TGTGCCAGCGCAAAAGATTTAATGAACACTGAAGCTTTCTTT. This sequence encodes CASAKDLMNTEAFF.